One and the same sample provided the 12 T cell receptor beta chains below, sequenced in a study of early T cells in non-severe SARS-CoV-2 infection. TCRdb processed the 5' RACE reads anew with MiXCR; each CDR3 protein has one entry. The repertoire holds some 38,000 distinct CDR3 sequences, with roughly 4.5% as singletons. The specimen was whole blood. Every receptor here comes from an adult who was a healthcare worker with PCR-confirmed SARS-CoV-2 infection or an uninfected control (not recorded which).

Here the CDR3 reads CASSHPSTGGTEAFF. Here the CDR3 DNA reads TGTGCCAGCAGCCACCCCTCGACAGGGGGAACTGAAGCTTTCTTT. The chain employs TRBV7-9 and TRBJ1-1; 9 nucleotides align to TRBD1. Germline V lookup: CDR1 SEHNR, CDR2 FQNEAQ (reference sequence). CDR3 length equals 15 residues. J gave up 5 bases and V 5 bases, and 9 bases lay outside the gene matches. Full variable domain (rest looked up from reference TRBV7-9 and TRBJ1-1): DTGVSQNPRHKITKRGQNVTFRCDPISEHNRLYWYRQTLGQGPEFLTYFQNEAQLEKSRLLSDRFSAERPKGSFSTLEIQRTEQGDSAMYLCASSHPSTGGTEAFFGQGTRLTVV.

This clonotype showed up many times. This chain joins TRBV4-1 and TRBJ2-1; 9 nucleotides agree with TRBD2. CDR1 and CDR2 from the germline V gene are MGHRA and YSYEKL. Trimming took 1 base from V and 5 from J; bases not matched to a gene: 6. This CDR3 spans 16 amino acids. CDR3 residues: CASSQALAGADNEQFF. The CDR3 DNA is TGCGCCAGCAGCCAAGCCTTAGCGGGGGCTGACAATGAGCAGTTCTTC.

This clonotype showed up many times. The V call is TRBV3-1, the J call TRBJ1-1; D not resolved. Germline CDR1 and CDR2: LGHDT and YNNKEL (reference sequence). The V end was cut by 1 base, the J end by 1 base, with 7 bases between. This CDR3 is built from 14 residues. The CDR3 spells CASSQGTWNTEAFF. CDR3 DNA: TGTGCCAGCAGCCAAGGGACCTGGAACACTGAAGCTTTCTTT.

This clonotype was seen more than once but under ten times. The CDR3 DNA follows: TGTGCCAGCAGCCAGGGGGACAGAGGAATAACCGGGGAGCTGTTTTTT. Translated: CASSQGDRGITGELFF. This rearrangement joins TRBV3-1 to TRBJ2-2; 7 nucleotides align to TRBD1. The CDR3 length is 16 residues. Trimming cost V 3 bases and J 5 bases; bases outside gene matches: 9. Germline lookup yields CDR1 LGHDT and CDR2 YNNKEL (reference sequence).

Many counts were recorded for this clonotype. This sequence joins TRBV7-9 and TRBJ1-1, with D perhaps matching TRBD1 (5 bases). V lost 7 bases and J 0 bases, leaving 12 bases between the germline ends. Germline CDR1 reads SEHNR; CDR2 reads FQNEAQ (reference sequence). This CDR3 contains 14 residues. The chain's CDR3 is CASNQPGLNTEAFF. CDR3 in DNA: TGTGCCAGCAACCAGCCGGGGCTGAACACTGAAGCTTTCTTT.

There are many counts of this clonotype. CDR3 loop: CASSKTRLADTQYF. In DNA, the CDR3 is TGTGCCAGCAGCAAAACGAGACTAGCAGATACGCAGTATTTT. V gene TRBV7-9 combines with J gene TRBJ2-3; TRBD2 might be the D (6 bases). The V end was cut by 5 bases, the J end by 4 bases, with 13 bases between. The CDR3 is 14 residues long. Germline V lookup: CDR1 SEHNR, CDR2 FQNEAQ (reference sequence).

The DNA of the CDR3 is TGTGCCAGCAGCCCGGAGGTCTACAGCACAGATACGCAGTATTTT. It is translated as CASSPEVYSTDTQYF. V and J are TRBV9 and TRBJ2-3, with D tentatively TRBD2 (5 bases). The CDR3 has 15 amino acids. V dropped 4 bases and J dropped 0 bases, with 12 bases sitting between them. CDR1 is SGDLS and CDR2 is YYNGEE in the germline V gene.

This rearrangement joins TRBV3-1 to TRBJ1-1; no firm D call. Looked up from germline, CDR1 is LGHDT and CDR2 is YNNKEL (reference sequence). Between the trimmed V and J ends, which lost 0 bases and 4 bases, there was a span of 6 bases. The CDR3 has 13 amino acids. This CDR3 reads CASSQDPTTEAFF. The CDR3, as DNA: TGTGCCAGCAGCCAAGATCCGACCACTGAAGCTTTCTTT.

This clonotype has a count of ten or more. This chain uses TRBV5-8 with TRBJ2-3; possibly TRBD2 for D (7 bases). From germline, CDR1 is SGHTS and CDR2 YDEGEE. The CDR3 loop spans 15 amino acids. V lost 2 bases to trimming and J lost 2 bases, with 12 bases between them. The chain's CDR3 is CASSFRGAFTDTQYF. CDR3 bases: TGTGCCAGCAGCTTCCGGGGGGCCTTCACAGATACGCAGTATTTT.

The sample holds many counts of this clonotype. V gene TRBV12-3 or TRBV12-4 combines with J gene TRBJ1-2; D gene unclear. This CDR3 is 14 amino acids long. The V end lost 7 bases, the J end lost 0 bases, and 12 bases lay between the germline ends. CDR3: CASKGPFTNYGYTF. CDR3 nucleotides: TGTGCCAGCAAAGGGCCTTTTACTAACTATGGCTACACCTTC.

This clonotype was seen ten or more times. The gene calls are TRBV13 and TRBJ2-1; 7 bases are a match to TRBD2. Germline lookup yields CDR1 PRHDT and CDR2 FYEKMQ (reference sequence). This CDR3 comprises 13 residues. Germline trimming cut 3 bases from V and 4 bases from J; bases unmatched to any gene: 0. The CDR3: CASSLGGYNEQFF. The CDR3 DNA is TGTGCCAGCAGCTTGGGAGGGTACAATGAGCAGTTCTTC.

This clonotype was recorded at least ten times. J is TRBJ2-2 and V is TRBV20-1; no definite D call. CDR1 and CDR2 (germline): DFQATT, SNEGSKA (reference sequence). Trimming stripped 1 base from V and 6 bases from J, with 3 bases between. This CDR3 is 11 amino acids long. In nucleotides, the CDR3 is TGCAGTGCTAGAGGTCCCGGGGAGCTGTTTTTT. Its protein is CSARGPGELFF.